A selection of T cell receptor beta chains follows, all from one sample in a study of T cell repertoires in cytomegalovirus infection. One entry per CDR3 protein results from TCRdb running MiXCR on the reads. The sample contains 110,000 or so distinct CDR3 sequences, 25% to 35% of which appear only once. These TCRs are of unknown antigen specificity. Material: CD8+ T cells from cultured PBMCs, obtained from culture after CMV antigen stimulation. These receptors all come from a human donor in good health (CMV status not recorded). Some clones in this sample may be carry-over from other donors' samples. The conserved cysteine and the conserved F or W are not part of the CDR3 here. Fields, in order: J gene, V gene, D gene, CDR3 protein. D genes are given only for firm matches.

J: TRBJ2-5; V: TRBV7-8; D: .; CDR3: ASSSLGGQETQY
J: TRBJ1-1; V: TRBV7-8; D: .; CDR3: ASSLAGSVQNTEAF
J: TRBJ2-7; V: TRBV20-1; D: TRBD2; CDR3: SARTSGSYEQY
J: TRBJ1-1; V: TRBV28; D: .; CDR3: ASSFSGLEEAF
J: TRBJ2-4; V: TRBV10-3; D: TRBD2; CDR3: AISDKAGGPLAKNIQY
J: TRBJ2-7; V: TRBV7-8; D: TRBD2; CDR3: ASSSPRPRDGKRGNSYEQY
J: TRBJ2-5; V: TRBV7-2; D: TRBD2; CDR3: ASSPYSGDETQY
J: TRBJ2-7; V: TRBV4-2; D: .; CDR3: ASSRPGHNSYEQY
J: TRBJ1-4; V: TRBV2; D: TRBD1; CDR3: ASSEVGFGQGPANEKLF
J: TRBJ1-5; V: TRBV6-1; D: .; CDR3: ASSEAGGRVQPQH
J: TRBJ2-7; V: TRBV7-2; D: TRBD2; CDR3: ASSPSGLAEYEQY
J: TRBJ2-2; V: TRBV2; D: .; CDR3: ASISLGESGELF
J: TRBJ2-5; V: TRBV12-3/TRBV12-4; D: TRBD2; CDR3: ASSSSSGTSLETQY
J: TRBJ2-4; V: TRBV7-6; D: .; CDR3: ESRGIENIQY
J: TRBJ2-7; V: TRBV7-6; D: TRBD1; CDR3: ASSLPGQGVHEQY
J: TRBJ1-1; V: TRBV2; D: .; CDR3: ASKQGASSTEAF
J: TRBJ1-4; V: TRBV30; D: TRBD1; CDR3: AWIPGQTSEANEKLF
J: TRBJ1-1; V: TRBV10-2; D: .; CDR3: ASSEGIKPREAF
J: TRBJ2-7; V: TRBV27; D: .; CDR3: ASSFRQARNPYEQY
J: TRBJ2-2; V: TRBV27; D: TRBD1; CDR3: ASSFQGARTGELF
J: TRBJ2-2; V: TRBV19; D: .; CDR3: ASSLWGGAITGELF
J: TRBJ2-1; V: TRBV14; D: .; CDR3: ASSQPPSRDLNNEQF
J: TRBJ2-5; V: TRBV6-5; D: .; CDR3: ASSYLPGAPETQY
J: TRBJ2-7; V: TRBV5-6; D: .; CDR3: ASSLGRETYEQY
J: TRBJ2-1; V: TRBV4-1; D: .; CDR3: ASSQGLEGNEQF
J: TRBJ2-1; V: TRBV11-2; D: TRBD1; CDR3: ASSTRTGMDEQF
J: TRBJ2-2; V: TRBV6-2/TRBV6-3; D: .; CDR3: ASSPATNTGELF
J: TRBJ2-3; V: TRBV19; D: TRBD2; CDR3: ASPGTSGIPSTDTQY
J: TRBJ1-1; V: TRBV29-1; D: TRBD1; CDR3: SVSTGGTEAF
J: TRBJ2-7; V: TRBV12-3/TRBV12-4; D: .; CDR3: ASSFVGRRSDEQY
J: TRBJ1-6; V: TRBV7-6; D: TRBD1; CDR3: ASSLEVGQGATYNSPLH
J: TRBJ2-2; V: TRBV19; D: TRBD1; CDR3: ASADRGRTGELF
J: TRBJ2-3; V: TRBV14; D: TRBD1; CDR3: ASSQVGTGLHTDTQY
J: TRBJ2-5; V: TRBV7-6; D: .; CDR3: ASSFLQAQETQY
J: TRBJ2-7; V: TRBV7-9; D: .; CDR3: ASSHPGMSGQNEQY
J: TRBJ2-7; V: TRBV10-3; D: TRBD2; CDR3: AISEGLGVYEQY
J: TRBJ2-5; V: TRBV7-6; D: .; CDR3: ASSLVIQETQY
J: TRBJ2-3; V: TRBV4-1; D: .; CDR3: ASSQPPGGDTQY
J: TRBJ2-3; V: TRBV5-1; D: TRBD2; CDR3: ASSWGTSGGPTDTQY
J: TRBJ1-1; V: TRBV12-3/TRBV12-4; D: TRBD1; CDR3: ASSLAIRQGVNTEAF
J: TRBJ1-1; V: TRBV18; D: .; CDR3: ASQVVPTEAF
J: TRBJ2-1; V: TRBV29-1; D: .; CDR3: SVEDGYNEQF
J: TRBJ2-3; V: TRBV7-8; D: TRBD2; CDR3: ASSLGTSGNTDTQY
J: TRBJ1-3; V: TRBV7-9; D: .; CDR3: ASSQHRLRGPVDTIY
J: TRBJ2-4; V: TRBV2; D: TRBD1; CDR3: ASSERQGLAKNIQY
J: TRBJ1-5; V: TRBV7-1; D: TRBD1; CDR3: ASSPTGGDQPQH
J: TRBJ1-1; V: TRBV5-1; D: .; CDR3: ASSLYSGGQTEAF
J: TRBJ2-5; V: TRBV7-2; D: .; CDR3: ASSLAGATQETQY
J: TRBJ2-5; V: TRBV7-6; D: .; CDR3: ASSPHPSGIETQY
J: TRBJ2-1; V: TRBV4-2; D: .; CDR3: ASSQAQGGSYNEQF
J: TRBJ2-7; V: TRBV7-9; D: .; CDR3: ASSHTREGSYEQY
J: TRBJ2-5; V: TRBV5-4; D: .; CDR3: ASSAGLLDQGGTQY
J: TRBJ1-2; V: TRBV20-1; D: .; CDR3: SAREGSLGYT
J: TRBJ1-2; V: TRBV6-4; D: .; CDR3: ASSDSGGGYGYT
J: TRBJ1-5; V: TRBV4-1; D: .; CDR3: ASSQVIGKPQH
J: TRBJ2-7; V: TRBV11-2; D: .; CDR3: ASSLDRTVNYEQY
J: TRBJ2-7; V: TRBV5-1; D: TRBD1; CDR3: ASSLSPQGASYEQY
J: TRBJ1-5; V: TRBV6-5; D: .; CDR3: ASSPLGPQPQH
J: TRBJ1-6; V: TRBV19; D: .; CDR3: ASGIRADVPGSYNSPLH
J: TRBJ2-3; V: TRBV5-1; D: TRBD2; CDR3: ASSWGLVPDTQY